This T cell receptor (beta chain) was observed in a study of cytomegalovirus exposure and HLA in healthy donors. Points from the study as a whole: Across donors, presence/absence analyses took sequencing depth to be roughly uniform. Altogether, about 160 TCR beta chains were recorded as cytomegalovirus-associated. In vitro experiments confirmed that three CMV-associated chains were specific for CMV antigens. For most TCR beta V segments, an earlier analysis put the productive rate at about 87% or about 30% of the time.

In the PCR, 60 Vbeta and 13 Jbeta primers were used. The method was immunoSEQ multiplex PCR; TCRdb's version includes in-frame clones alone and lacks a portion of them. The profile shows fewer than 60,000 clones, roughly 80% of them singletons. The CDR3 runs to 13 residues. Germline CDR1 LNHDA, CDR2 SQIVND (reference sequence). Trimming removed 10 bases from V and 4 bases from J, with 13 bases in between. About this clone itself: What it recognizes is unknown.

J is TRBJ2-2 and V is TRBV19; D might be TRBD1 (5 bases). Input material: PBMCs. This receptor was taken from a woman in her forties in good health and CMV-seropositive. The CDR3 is CATPKRGTGELFF. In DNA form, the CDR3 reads TGTGCCACACCTAAAAGGGGCACCGGGGAGCTGTTTTTT.